By share, the clone carrying this TCR beta chain counts as medium-sized. V lost 3 bases and J lost 4; bases outside the gene matches: 3. Germline V lookup: CDR1 MRHNA, CDR2 SNTAGT. The CDR3 extends over 15 amino acids. Data came from immunoSEQ multiplex PCR; TCRdb stores just in-frame clones and leaves some out. The top ten clones hold 7.2% of a sample with about 210,000 clones, around 87% of them seen once. This specimen belongs to a study of blood T cell repertoires in COVID-19. The TCR sequence derives from a young man in a cohort exposed to, infected with or recovered from COVID-19 (not recorded which). The specimen was PBMCs or T cells enriched from blood (not recorded which). The J gene is TRBJ2-1, the V gene TRBV6-4, with 10 nucleotides matching TRBD2. The CDR3 sequence: CASSELAGEYNEQFF. The CDR3 DNA is TGTGCCAGCAGTGAGCTAGCGGGAGAATACAATGAGCAGTTCTTC.